The next 14 T cell receptor beta chains were all read from a single sample in a study of blood T cell repertoires in COVID-19. Here immunoSEQ multiplex PCR was the method, and the copy in TCRdb shows in-frame clones only, minus some. The table includes more than 85,000 clones, 84% detected once. The sample taken for sequencing was peripheral blood. The receptors derive from a woman between 45 and 60 years old with acute or convalescent COVID-19.

V and J are TRBV6-5 and TRBJ1-1, with D uncertain. Germline V gene lookup returns CDR1 MNHEY and CDR2 SVGAGI. V dropped 4 bases and J dropped 5 bases, with 14 bases sitting between them. This CDR3 is 14 amino acids long. CDR3 in DNA: TGTGCCAGCAGTTTGGTCACAGCTACAACTGAAGCTTTCTTT. The encoded protein is CASSLVTATTEAFF.

This clone turned up a few times. This chain uses TRBV30 with TRBJ2-5, with D possibly matching TRBD1 (5 bases). V shed 0 bases and J shed 4 bases, with 15 bases lying between them. The CDR3 length is 15 residues. Per germline, CDR1 GTSNPN and CDR2 SVGIG (reference sequence). The CDR3 DNA reads TGTGCCTGGAGTGTACAGGTGAGCTTTGCAGAGACCCAGTACTTC. Protein product: CAWSVQVSFAETQYF.

The chain combines TRBV29-1 with TRBJ1-2, with 7 positions matching TRBD1. Unmatched junction bases numbered 5, after V lost 6 bases and J lost 4 bases. Germline-derived CDR1 and CDR2 are SQVTM and ANQGSEA. This CDR3 has 12 amino acids. CDR3 sequence reads: CSVGQDAYGYTF. The CDR3 nucleotides are TGCAGCGTCGGACAGGACGCCTATGGCTACACCTTC.

J is TRBJ2-7 and V is TRBV5-4, with TRBD1 matching over 8 bases. V was clipped by 4 bases and J by 7 bases; unmatched bases: 4. Germline V gives CDR1 SGHNT, CDR2 YYREEE (reference sequence). This CDR3 spans 12 amino acids. The CDR3 reads CASSPGGGEQYF. The CDR3 DNA reads TGTGCCAGCAGCCCAGGGGGCGGGGAGCAGTACTTC.

The table lists this clone with many counts. The V gene is TRBV30, the J gene TRBJ1-3; no definite D call. V lost 4 bases, J lost 4 bases, and 8 bases lay in between. The germline V gene encodes CDR1 GTSNPN and CDR2 SVGIG (reference sequence). The CDR3 sequence is 12 residues long. CDR3 DNA: TGTGCCTGGAAAAGCGGAGGAAACACCATATATTTT. This encodes CAWKSGGNTIYF.

The chain joins TRBV2 to TRBJ1-5; 7 nucleotides agree with TRBD1. Germline values: CDR1 SNHLY, CDR2 FYNNEI. Germline trimming cut 11 bases from V and 3 bases from J; bases unmatched to any gene: 19. The CDR3 spans 17 residues. The CDR3 DNA reads TGTGCCTTAGGGACAGAGAATCTGGGGGGCCCCAATCAGCCCCAGCATTTT. It yields the protein CALGTENLGGPNQPQHF. Variable domain in full (rest from reference TRBV2 and TRBJ1-5): EPEVTQTPSHQVTQMGQEVILRCVPISNHLYFYWYRQILGQKVEFLVSFYNNEISEKSEIFDDQFSVERPDGSNFTLKIRSTKLEDSAMYFCALGTENLGGPNQPQHFGDGTRLSIL.

This clone was observed a handful of times. This chain links TRBV5-6 with TRBJ1-2; tentative D call: TRBD1 (5 bases). Trimming cost V 2 bases and J 1 base, with 12 bases left between them. Germline V lookup: CDR1 SGHDT, CDR2 YYEEEE. This CDR3 region has 15 residues. The CDR3 region has the DNA TGTGCCAGCAGCTTAAGGGACTTGAATAACTATGGCTACACCTTC. Residues: CASSLRDLNNYGYTF.

The chain is built from TRBV2 and TRBJ2-3; TRBD2 aligns across 9 bases. Germline V gene lookup returns CDR1 SNHLY and CDR2 FYNNEI. J gave up 5 bases and V 3 bases, and 6 bases lay outside the gene matches. CDR3 length: 15 residues. The CDR3 region has the DNA TGTGCCAGCAGTGATGTGGCTAGCGGGGAAGATACGCAGTATTTT. Its translation is CASSDVASGEDTQYF.

The genes are TRBV5-1 and TRBJ2-7; tentatively, D is TRBD2 (7 bases). V was clipped by 0 bases and J by 2 bases, with 12 bases between them. The CDR3 has 15 residues. The germline V gene encodes CDR1 SGHRS and CDR2 YFSETQ. The CDR3 DNA reads TGCGCCAGCAGCTTGGAGGGGGGGTCCACCTACGAGCAGTACTTC. Protein: CASSLEGGSTYEQYF.

This sequence joins TRBV28 and TRBJ1-2, with D tentatively TRBD1 (6 bases). Germline CDR1 MDHEN, CDR2 SYDVKM. The V and J ends lost 4 bases and 4 bases respectively, with 13 bases between them. This CDR3 is built from 14 residues. CDR3 region: CASSSTDRLYGYTF. The CDR3 DNA follows: TGTGCCAGCAGTTCTACTGACAGGCTCTATGGCTACACCTTC.

The genes are TRBV6-6 and TRBJ1-5; no firm D call. Deletions cut 2 bases from V and 0 bases from J, with 11 bases between. The germline V gene has CDR1 MNHNY and CDR2 SVGAGI (reference sequence). This CDR3 is 16 amino acids long. The CDR3 region is CASSYPAQVSNQPQHF. The CDR3 DNA reads TGTGCCAGCAGTTACCCTGCCCAGGTTAGCAATCAGCCCCAGCATTTT.

This chain links TRBV4-1 with TRBJ2-6; tentatively, D is TRBD2 (6 bases). This CDR3 has 16 residues. Germline CDR1 and CDR2: MGHRA and YSYEKL. V was trimmed by 3 bases and J by 2 bases, leaving 11 bases between them. CDR3 in amino acids: CASSHRSGAGANVLTF. The DNA of the CDR3 is TGCGCCAGCAGCCACCGGTCGGGAGCTGGGGCCAACGTCCTGACTTTC.

The chain combines TRBV19 with TRBJ2-2; D is undetermined. V lost 7 bases, J lost 0 bases, and 18 bases lay in between. The CDR3 runs to 17 residues. Looked up from germline, CDR1 is LNHDA and CDR2 is SQIVND (reference sequence). Written as DNA, the CDR3 is TGTGCCAGTACCTCACTACTACCCCTCGCGAACACCGGGGAGCTGTTTTTT. Protein product: CASTSLLPLANTGELFF.

CDR3 protein: CASSYAGTGGPYEQYF. CDR3 sequence (DNA): TGTGCCAGCAGTTACGCCGGGACAGGTGGTCCCTACGAGCAGTACTTC. The V gene is TRBV6-5, the J gene TRBJ2-7; 8 bases fit TRBD1. This CDR3 spans 16 amino acids. The germline gives CDR1 MNHEY, CDR2 SVGAGI. After removal of 2 bases from V and 2 bases from J, the junction contained 8 bases not matched to a gene.